This T cell receptor (beta chain) appears in the sequencing data of a study of blood T cell repertoires in COVID-19. This table comes from immunoSEQ multiplex PCR, and its TCRdb copy is limited to in-frame clones, with some not included. In the table there are a few hundred thousand clones, about 85% of which are singletons. The sequenced sample consisted of peripheral blood. The source of this sequence is a man aged 50 or older who had recovered from COVID-19.

The CDR3 region has the DNA TGTGCCAGCTGTCACTACCCGAACACCGGGGAGCTGTTTTTT. Protein sequence: CASCHYPNTGELFF. J is TRBJ2-2 and V is TRBV28; D not certain. V was cut by 8 bases and J by 0 bases, with 10 bases left in between. The CDR3 length is 14 residues. Germline CDR1 MDHEN, CDR2 SYDVKM.